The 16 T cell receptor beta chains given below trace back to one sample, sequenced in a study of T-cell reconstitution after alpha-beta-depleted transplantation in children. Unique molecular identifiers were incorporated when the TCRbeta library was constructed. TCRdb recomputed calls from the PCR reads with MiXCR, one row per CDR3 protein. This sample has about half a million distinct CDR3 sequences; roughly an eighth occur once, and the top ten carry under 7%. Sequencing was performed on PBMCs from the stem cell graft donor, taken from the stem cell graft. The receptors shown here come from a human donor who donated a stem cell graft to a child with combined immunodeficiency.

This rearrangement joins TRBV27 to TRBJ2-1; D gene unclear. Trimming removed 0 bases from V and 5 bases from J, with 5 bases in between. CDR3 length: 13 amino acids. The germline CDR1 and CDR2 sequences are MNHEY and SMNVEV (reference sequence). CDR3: CASSLSIHNEQFF. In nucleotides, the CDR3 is TGTGCCAGCAGTTTATCGATCCACAATGAGCAGTTCTTC.

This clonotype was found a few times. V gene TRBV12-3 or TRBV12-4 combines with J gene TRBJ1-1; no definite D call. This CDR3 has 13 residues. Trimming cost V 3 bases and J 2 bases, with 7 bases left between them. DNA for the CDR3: TGTGCCAGCAGTTTTTGGACTAACACTGAAGCTTTCTTT. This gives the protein CASSFWTNTEAFF.

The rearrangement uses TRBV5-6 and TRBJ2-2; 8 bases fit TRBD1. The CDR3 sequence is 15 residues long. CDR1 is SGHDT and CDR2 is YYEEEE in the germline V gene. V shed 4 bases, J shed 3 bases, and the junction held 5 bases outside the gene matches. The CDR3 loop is CASSRTGSYTGELFF. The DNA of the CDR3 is TGTGCCAGCAGCCGGACAGGGTCTTACACCGGGGAGCTGTTTTTT.

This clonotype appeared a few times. CDR3 sequence: CASGGGPLTPDTQYF. In DNA form, the CDR3 reads TGTGCTAGTGGTGGAGGGCCTCTAACCCCGGATACGCAGTATTTT. The rearrangement uses TRBV12-5 and TRBJ2-3; tentatively, D is TRBD2 (6 bases). V lost 5 bases and J 6 bases, leaving 18 bases between the germline ends. The CDR3 spans 15 residues. Germline CDR1 reads LGHNT; CDR2 reads FRNRAP.

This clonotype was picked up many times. The CDR3 is CSVDGGAVSEQYF. DNA of the CDR3: TGCAGCGTTGACGGGGGGGCTGTAAGCGAGCAGTACTTC. The gene calls are TRBV29-1 and TRBJ2-7, with 8 bases identical to TRBD2. This CDR3 is built from 13 residues. V dropped 3 bases and J dropped 6; count of bases not matched to a gene: 7. From germline, CDR1 is SQVTM and CDR2 ANQGSEA.

Here the CDR3 reads CASSLSGDSYEQYF. CDR3 nucleotide sequence: TGCGCCAGCAGCTTGAGCGGGGACTCCTACGAGCAGTACTTC. The chain carries TRBV5-1 and TRBJ2-7; 7 bases align to TRBD2. Trimming at V came to 1 base and at J to 0 bases, leaving 1 base not matched to a gene. Germline V CDR1 and CDR2: SGHRS, YFSETQ. CDR3 length equals 14 residues.

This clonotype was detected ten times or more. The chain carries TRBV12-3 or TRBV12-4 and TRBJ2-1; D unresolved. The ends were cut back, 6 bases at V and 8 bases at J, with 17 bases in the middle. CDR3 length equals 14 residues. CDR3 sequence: CASRVTSYNDEQFF. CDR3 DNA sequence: TGTGCCAGCAGGGTGACCTCCTACAACGATGAGCAGTTCTTC.

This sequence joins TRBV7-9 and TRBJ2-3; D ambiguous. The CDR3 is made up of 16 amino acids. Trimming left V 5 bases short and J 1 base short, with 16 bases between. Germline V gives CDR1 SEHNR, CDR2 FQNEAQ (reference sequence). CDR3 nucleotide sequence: TGTGCCAGCAGCGAACTTCGGGCAGGCGGCACAGATACGCAGTATTTT. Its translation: CASSELRAGGTDTQYF.

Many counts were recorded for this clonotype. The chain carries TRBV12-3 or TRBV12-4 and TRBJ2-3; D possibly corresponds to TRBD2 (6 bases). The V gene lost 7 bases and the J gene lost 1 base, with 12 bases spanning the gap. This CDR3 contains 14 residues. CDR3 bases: TGTGCCAGCAACTTCGGGGGAGGCACAGATACGCAGTATTTT. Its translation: CASNFGGGTDTQYF.

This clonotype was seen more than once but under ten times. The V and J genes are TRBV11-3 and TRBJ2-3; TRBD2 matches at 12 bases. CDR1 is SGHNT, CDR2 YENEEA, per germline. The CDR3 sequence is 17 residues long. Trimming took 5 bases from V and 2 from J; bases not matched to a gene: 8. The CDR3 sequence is CASSRPGTSGYTDTQYF. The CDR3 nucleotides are TGTGCCAGCAGCCGCCCGGGGACTAGCGGGTACACAGATACGCAGTATTTT.

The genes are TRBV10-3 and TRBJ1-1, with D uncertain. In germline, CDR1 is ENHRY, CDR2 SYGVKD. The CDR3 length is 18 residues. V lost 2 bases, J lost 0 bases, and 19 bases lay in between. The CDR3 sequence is CAISEAKGDIYMNTEAFF. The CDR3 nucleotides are TGTGCCATCAGTGAGGCCAAGGGAGACATCTACATGAACACTGAAGCTTTCTTT.

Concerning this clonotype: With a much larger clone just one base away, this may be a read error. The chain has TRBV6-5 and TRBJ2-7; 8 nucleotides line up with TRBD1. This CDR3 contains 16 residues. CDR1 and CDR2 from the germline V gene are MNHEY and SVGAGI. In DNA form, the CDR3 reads TGTGCCAGCAGTTACTCGACGCTTGACAGGGGCTACGAGGAGTACTTC. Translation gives CASSYSTLDRGYEEYF.

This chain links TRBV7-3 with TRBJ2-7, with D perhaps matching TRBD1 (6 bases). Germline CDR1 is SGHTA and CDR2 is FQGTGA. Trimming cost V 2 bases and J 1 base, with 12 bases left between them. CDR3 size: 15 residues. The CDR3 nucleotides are TGTGCCAGCAGCTTAGGGCCTACAGGGTCCTACGAGCAGTACTTC. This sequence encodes CASSLGPTGSYEQYF.

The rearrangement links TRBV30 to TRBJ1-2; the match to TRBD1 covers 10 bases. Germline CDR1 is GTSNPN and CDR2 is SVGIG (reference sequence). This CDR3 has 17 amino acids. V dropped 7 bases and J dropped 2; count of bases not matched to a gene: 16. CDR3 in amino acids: CASSSGTGALLNYGYTF. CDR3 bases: TGTGCCTCCTCCTCCGGGACAGGGGCCCTCCTAAACTATGGCTACACCTTC.

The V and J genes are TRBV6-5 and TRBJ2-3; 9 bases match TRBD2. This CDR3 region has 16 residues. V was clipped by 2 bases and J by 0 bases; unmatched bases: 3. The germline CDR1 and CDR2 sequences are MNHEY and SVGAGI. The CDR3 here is CASSYETSGSTDTQYF. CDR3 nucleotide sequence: TGTGCCAGCAGTTACGAGACTAGCGGTAGCACAGATACGCAGTATTTT.

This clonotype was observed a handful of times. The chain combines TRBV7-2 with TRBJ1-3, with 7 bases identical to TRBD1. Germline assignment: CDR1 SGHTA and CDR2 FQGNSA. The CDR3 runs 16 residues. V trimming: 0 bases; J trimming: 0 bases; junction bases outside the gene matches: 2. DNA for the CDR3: TGTGCCAGCAGCTTAGCAGGGGGCCGCTCTGGAAACACCATATATTTT. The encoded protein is CASSLAGGRSGNTIYF.